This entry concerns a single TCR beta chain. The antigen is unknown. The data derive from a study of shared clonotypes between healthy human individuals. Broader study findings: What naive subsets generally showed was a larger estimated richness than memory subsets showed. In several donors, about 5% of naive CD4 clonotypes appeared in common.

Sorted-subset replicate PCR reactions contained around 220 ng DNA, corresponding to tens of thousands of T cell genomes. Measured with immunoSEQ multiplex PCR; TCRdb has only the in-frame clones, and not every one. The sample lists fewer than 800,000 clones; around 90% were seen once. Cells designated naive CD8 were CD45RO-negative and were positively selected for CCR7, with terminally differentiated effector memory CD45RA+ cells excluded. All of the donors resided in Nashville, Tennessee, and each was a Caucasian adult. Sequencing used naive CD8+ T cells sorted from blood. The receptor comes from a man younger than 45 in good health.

In nucleotides, the CDR3 is TGTGCCAGCAGCTTGACTCTTGGGGCTACAGATACGCAGTATTTT. This sequence encodes CASSLTLGATDTQYF. The chain has TRBV7-8 and TRBJ2-3; tentative D call: TRBD1 (5 bases). In germline, CDR1 is SGHVS, CDR2 FQNEAQ. The V end lost 3 bases, the J end lost 3 bases, and 13 bases lay between the germline ends. The CDR3 consists of 15 residues.